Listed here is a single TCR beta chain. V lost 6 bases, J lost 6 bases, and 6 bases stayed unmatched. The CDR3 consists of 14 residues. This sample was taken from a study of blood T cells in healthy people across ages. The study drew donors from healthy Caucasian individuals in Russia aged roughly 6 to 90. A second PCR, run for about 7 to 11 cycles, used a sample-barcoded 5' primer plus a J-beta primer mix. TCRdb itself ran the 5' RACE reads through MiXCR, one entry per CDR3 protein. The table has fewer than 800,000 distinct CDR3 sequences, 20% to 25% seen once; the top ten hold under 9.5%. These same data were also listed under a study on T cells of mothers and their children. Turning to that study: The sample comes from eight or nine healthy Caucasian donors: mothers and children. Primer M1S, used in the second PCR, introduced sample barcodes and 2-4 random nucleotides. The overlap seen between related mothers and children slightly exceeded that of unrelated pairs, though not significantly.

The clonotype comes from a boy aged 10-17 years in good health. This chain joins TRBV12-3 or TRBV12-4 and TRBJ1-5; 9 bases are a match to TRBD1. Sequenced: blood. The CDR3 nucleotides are TGTGCCAGCAGCACACAGGGGGCTGGTCAGCCCCAGCATTTT. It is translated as CASSTQGAGQPQHF.